This TCR beta chain came from a study of siplizumab effects on memory and regulatory T cells. Some clones are missing from TCRdb's copy, which holds only in-frame ones; the method was immunoSEQ multiplex PCR. The data show tens of thousands of clones, about 87% seen once. For this clone: The target antigen is unknown.

CDR3 length equals 14 residues. J was trimmed by 4 bases and V by 3 bases; bases with no gene match: 2. CDR1 is LNHDA, CDR2 SQIVND, per germline (reference sequence). Overall study findings and caveats: Naive T cells looked more diverse than memory cells and looked like major alloresponse contributors. Among mappable alloreactive CD4+ clones, the Treg-derived fraction averaged roughly 70% with siplizumab versus about 25% in controls. With siplizumab, cumulative frequency of CD4+ memory-derived alloreactive sequences dropped significantly.

Sequenced input: Tregs sorted from blood. This clonotype originated in a human donor in good health. The genes are TRBV19 and TRBJ1-5; 8 bases match TRBD1. As DNA, the CDR3 is TGTGCCAGTAGTATGACAGGGGAGAATCAGCCCCAGCATTTT. Translation: CASSMTGENQPQHF.